The source of this T cell receptor beta chain is a study of T cell responses to AZD1222 COVID-19 vaccine. Study-level findings and limits: Seropositive status at baseline applied to only five to seven AZD1222 recipients. After the peak T cell response, and only then, were repertoires sampled.

Germline CDR1 and CDR2: SEHNR and FQNEAQ (reference sequence). With V trimmed by 2 bases and J by 7 bases, 7 bases remained unmatched. The CDR3 has 14 amino acids. Profiled with immunoSEQ multiplex PCR; TCRdb holds only in-frame clones, not every one. The top ten clones hold 16% of a sample with about 100,000 clones, about 90% of them seen once. This clone was found once. Antigen unknown. The chain links TRBV7-9 to TRBJ1-2, with TRBD1 identical over 7 bases. The sequence was collected from an adult in good health. Specimen: peripheral blood, collected on day 0 of AZD1222 vaccination. The CDR3 nucleotides read TGTGCCAGCAGCTTAACAGGGGCGGATGGTGGCTACACCTTC. Translated: CASSLTGADGGYTF.